What follows is one T cell receptor beta chain and its context. Antigen: not known. These data belong to a study of shared clonotypes between healthy human individuals. Study-level background: Every donor yielded three CD4 naive, three CD4 memory, two CD8 naive and one CD8 memory plate.

The repertoire was sequenced with immunoSEQ multiplex PCR; TCRdb's copy has only in-frame clones and lacks some. The top ten clones hold about 0.4% of a sample with roughly 1,500,000 clones, approximately 98.5% of them seen once. Overall study results and limits: On the whole, naive subsets had larger estimated richness than memory subsets had.

Germline CDR1 and CDR2: SGDLS and YYNGEE. The CDR3 has 17 amino acids. Trimming stripped 1 base from V and 6 bases from J, with 20 bases between. V and J are TRBV9 and TRBJ2-1; a possible D gene is TRBD1 (6 bases). The sample taken for sequencing was naive CD4+ T cells sorted from blood. The subset: CD45RA+ positively selected. The receptor was derived from a man aged 25 to 40 in good health. The CDR3 here is CASSVRARGMWGNEQFF. The CDR3 DNA reads as TGTGCCAGCAGCGTACGAGCTAGGGGGATGTGGGGCAATGAGCAGTTCTTC.